The 24 T cell receptor beta chains below were found in one sample sequenced in a study of patients and donors after allogeneic stem cell transplantation (dated by TCRdb to the early 2020s). Library method: RT-PCR. Sequencing was carried out with a NextSeq 550. The public reads were reanalyzed by TCRdb: fastp trimming at Q25, MiXCR alignment, in-frame beta chains only. Rows matching on CDR3 protein sequence are summarized as one entry with the most common DNA and genes. The sample table holds hundreds of thousands of distinct CDR3 sequences, of which 11% to 15% were seen once. The ten most abundant clones make up around a tenth of the sample. The source material was blood, either unsorted or a sorted T cell fraction (not recorded which). The receptors were sampled from a human donor who was either an allogeneic HSCT recipient or a stem cell or donor lymphocyte infusion donor (not recorded which). It is not recorded whose cells these are; they may come from a transplant donor.

This clonotype was picked up a small number of times. The rearrangement uses TRBV2 and TRBJ1-3, with D unresolved. V was pared by 4 bases and J by 6 bases, with 16 bases between. The CDR3 loop spans 15 amino acids. The germline V gene encodes CDR1 SNHLY and CDR2 FYNNEI. The CDR3 DNA reads TGTGCCAGCAGTGGCTCCACAGCACATACAAACACCATATATTTT. Protein sequence: CASSGSTAHTNTIYF.

Many counts were recorded for this clonotype. V usage is TRBV19 and J usage is TRBJ1-2; 7 bases are shared with TRBD1. This CDR3 is 13 amino acids long. In germline, CDR1 is LNHDA, CDR2 SQIVND (reference sequence). Germline trimming cut 8 bases from V and 7 bases from J; bases unmatched to any gene: 10. The CDR3 is CASSTGTASGYTF. CDR3 coding DNA: TGTGCCAGTTCGACCGGGACAGCGTCTGGCTACACCTTC.

This clonotype was seen a handful of times. V usage is TRBV30 and J usage is TRBJ2-5, with no clear D. V lost 2 bases, J lost 4 bases, and 8 bases lay in between. This CDR3 region has 12 residues. CDR1 is GTSNPN and CDR2 is SVGIG in the germline V gene (reference sequence). The CDR3 spells CAWSRKGETQYF. CDR3 coding DNA: TGTGCCTGGAGTCGTAAGGGAGAGACCCAGTACTTC.

This clonotype was counted a few times. The rearrangement uses TRBV7-9 and TRBJ2-4; 7 nucleotides match TRBD1. CDR3 length: 15 residues. The V segment lost 1 base and the J segment 4 bases; nucleotides outside the gene matches: 4. Germline V gene lookup returns CDR1 SEHNR and CDR2 FQNEAQ (reference sequence). The CDR3 DNA is TGTGCCAGCAGCTTAGTGAGGGGGCCTAAAAACATTCAGTACTTC. As protein: CASSLVRGPKNIQYF.

The chain combines TRBV19 with TRBJ2-3, with 9 bases lining up with TRBD2. Germline values: CDR1 LNHDA, CDR2 SQIVND (reference sequence). The CDR3 consists of 12 residues. The CDR3 DNA follows: TGTCGGCGGGAGGGCCCCCCAGATACGCAGTATTTT. Translated: CRREGPPDTQYF.

This clonotype has more than one count but fewer than ten. The chain links TRBV7-9 to TRBJ1-3, with D perhaps TRBD1 (5 bases). V lost 5 bases and J 2 bases, leaving 7 bases between the germline ends. The CDR3 runs 13 residues. Germline V CDR1 and CDR2: SEHNR, FQNEAQ (reference sequence). The CDR3 DNA reads as TGTGCCAGCAGCCGGGGGGCTGGAAACACCATATATTTT. Amino acids: CASSRGAGNTIYF.

This clonotype has just a few counts. The chain recombines TRBV12-3 or TRBV12-4 with TRBJ1-2; D perhaps matches TRBD1 (5 bases). This CDR3 is 15 amino acids long. Trimming stripped 1 base from V and 6 bases from J, with 15 bases between. CDR3 sequence (DNA): TGTGCCAGCAGTTTAGGGCAGGCCGCGGGGGATGGCTACACCTTC. This encodes CASSLGQAAGDGYTF.

J is TRBJ2-3 and V is TRBV11-2, with D possibly TRBD2 on 5 matching bases. V gave up 2 bases and J gave up 2 bases, with 8 bases separating them. The CDR3 totals 14 residues. Germline loops: CDR1 SGHAT, CDR2 FQNNGV. The CDR3 DNA follows: TGTGCCAGCAGCTTAAGGGAGCCCACAGATACGCAGTATTTT. Translation gives CASSLREPTDTQYF.

The genes are TRBV29-1 and TRBJ2-3; D perhaps matches TRBD1 (6 bases). CDR3 length: 13 residues. CDR1 SQVTM and CDR2 ANQGSEA come from the germline V gene. V dropped 2 bases and J dropped 1 base, with 7 bases sitting between them. CDR3 in amino acids: CSVESGGTDTQYF. In DNA form, the CDR3 reads TGCAGCGTTGAATCAGGGGGCACAGATACGCAGTATTTT.

The V call is TRBV12-3 or TRBV12-4, the J call TRBJ1-1, with D hard to call. Trimming removed 5 bases from V and 0 bases from J, with 13 bases in between. The CDR3 is 15 residues long. CDR3 residues: CASSLPGSMNTEAFF. DNA for the CDR3: TGTGCCAGCAGTCTCCCCGGGAGCATGAACACTGAAGCTTTCTTT.

This clonotype was seen only a few times. The CDR3 DNA follows: TGCGCCAGCAGCTTGGCAGGGAAGGGTCAGCCCCAGCATTTT. It yields the protein CASSLAGKGQPQHF. This chain joins TRBV5-1 and TRBJ1-5; TRBD1 is a possible D gene (5 bases). This CDR3 has 14 amino acids. Germline V gene lookup returns CDR1 SGHRS and CDR2 YFSETQ. V lost 0 bases to trimming and J lost 6 bases, with 10 bases between them.

This clonotype was observed at least ten times. This chain uses TRBV12-3 or TRBV12-4 with TRBJ2-3; D is perhaps TRBD1 (6 bases). The CDR3 is 17 amino acids. Deletions cut 4 bases from V and 2 bases from J, with 19 bases between. This chain's CDR3 is CASSSPSLGADTDTQYF. The CDR3 DNA reads TGTGCCAGCAGTTCCCCCTCATTGGGGGCAGACACAGATACGCAGTATTTT.

This clonotype was detected a few times. This chain links TRBV5-1 with TRBJ1-2; the D gene is possibly TRBD1 (6 bases). Deletions cut 1 base from V and 6 bases from J, with 16 bases between. CDR1 SGHRS and CDR2 YFSETQ come from the germline V gene. The CDR3 has 15 amino acids. This CDR3 is CASSLLGASINGYTF. The CDR3 DNA reads TGCGCCAGCAGCTTGTTGGGGGCTTCGATTAATGGCTACACCTTC.

This clonotype was seen a handful of times. This rearrangement joins TRBV27 to TRBJ2-2; 9 bases match TRBD1. The CDR3 extends over 15 amino acids. After removal of 7 bases from V and 8 bases from J, the junction contained 11 bases not matched to a gene. Germline CDR1 MNHEY, CDR2 SMNVEV (reference sequence). The CDR3 bases are TGTGCCAGCACCCCGGGACAGGGTCGAGCGGGGGAGCTGTTTTTT. Its protein product is CASTPGQGRAGELFF.

The genes are TRBV10-3 and TRBJ2-7, with 7 bases matching TRBD1. Germline CDR1 is ENHRY and CDR2 is SYGVKD. This CDR3 region has 17 residues. V dropped 2 bases and J dropped 2; count of bases not matched to a gene: 12. CDR3 residues: CAISEQKMGQTTYEQYF. CDR3 nucleotides: TGTGCCATCAGTGAGCAGAAAATGGGACAGACCACCTACGAGCAGTACTTC.

In this sample, this clonotype turned up many times. The rearrangement joins TRBV28 to TRBJ1-2; D is unclear. Germline V gene sequence: CDR1 MDHEN, CDR2 SYDVKM. The CDR3 totals 13 residues. V dropped 6 bases and J dropped 2 bases, with 10 bases sitting between them. CDR3 bases: TGTGCCAGCAGCCCAGGACGGAACTATGGCTACACCTTC. It encodes CASSPGRNYGYTF.

This clonotype was seen repeatedly, ten times or more. This chain uses TRBV5-1 with TRBJ1-6; no clear D gene. This CDR3 has 14 residues. The germline V and J ends were trimmed by 0 bases and 6 bases, with 7 bases remaining between them. CDR1 SGHRS and CDR2 YFSETQ come from the germline V gene. CDR3: CASSLEGSNSPLHF. Here the CDR3 DNA reads TGCGCCAGCAGCTTGGAGGGTTCTAATTCACCCCTCCACTTT.

The sample holds a few counts of this clonotype. The chain links TRBV7-9 to TRBJ2-2, with D tentatively TRBD2 (6 bases). Germline V gives CDR1 SEHNR, CDR2 FQNEAQ (reference sequence). This CDR3 contains 17 residues. V dropped 1 base and J dropped 4 bases, with 16 bases sitting between them. The CDR3 here is CASSLGRSGVGTGELFF. The CDR3 nucleotides read TGTGCCAGCAGCTTAGGGAGATCGGGAGTAGGCACCGGGGAGCTGTTTTTT.

This clonotype came up a few times. The chain joins TRBV6-2 or TRBV6-3 to TRBJ2-5, with a possible D match to TRBD2 (6 bases). The CDR3 runs 14 residues. The V end lost 6 bases, the J end lost 1 base, and 12 bases lay between the germline ends. Germline V gives CDR1 MNHEY, CDR2 SVGEGT. CDR3 loop: CASSRPGVQETQYF. The CDR3 DNA is TGTGCCAGCAGCCGTCCGGGGGTCCAAGAGACCCAGTACTTC.

The J gene is TRBJ2-3, the V gene TRBV5-1; the match to TRBD1 covers 7 bases. CDR1 is SGHRS, CDR2 YFSETQ, per germline. This CDR3 is built from 16 residues. V dropped 3 bases and J dropped 6; count of bases not matched to a gene: 13. CDR3 region: CASSSGTATFGDTQYF. Here the CDR3 DNA reads TGCGCCAGCAGCTCTGGGACAGCGACATTTGGCGATACGCAGTATTTT.

This clonotype was detected a few times. The chain carries TRBV6-5 and TRBJ1-3, with D unclear. The V gene lost 2 bases and the J gene lost 4 bases, with 15 bases spanning the gap. Germline V lookup: CDR1 MNHEY, CDR2 SVGAGI. This CDR3 is built from 16 residues. The chain's CDR3 is CASSYGLAPAGNTIYF. CDR3 in DNA: TGTGCCAGCAGTTACGGGTTGGCCCCAGCCGGAAACACCATATATTTT.

This clonotype has a handful of counts. The chain carries TRBV5-4 and TRBJ2-5; TRBD2 is a possible D gene (6 bases). V lost 0 bases, J lost 5 bases, and 11 bases lay in between. This CDR3 is built from 14 residues. Germline-derived CDR1 and CDR2 are SGHNT and YYREEE (reference sequence). CDR3 coding DNA: TGTGCCAGCAGCTTGGCGGGAGTTGTTGAGACCCAGTACTTC. Encoded protein: CASSLAGVVETQYF.

This clonotype was seen only a few times. This rearrangement joins TRBV24-1 to TRBJ1-2; D gene unclear. The CDR3 is 12 amino acids. Looked up from germline, CDR1 is KGHDR and CDR2 is SFDVKD. The V end lost 7 bases, the J end lost 2 bases, and 7 bases lay between the germline ends. CDR3 DNA sequence: TGTGCCACCAGGGATGCGAACTATGGCTACACCTTC. Protein: CATRDANYGYTF.

This clonotype was detected ten times or more. The rearrangement joins TRBV5-1 to TRBJ2-6; the D is unclear. This CDR3 contains 18 residues. Trimming shortened V by 0 bases and J by 2 bases, and 15 bases separated the two germline ends. CDR1 is SGHRS, CDR2 YFSETQ, per germline. The DNA of the CDR3 is TGCGCCAGCAGCTTGGGTCAGTCGATCCCCCCTGGGGCCAACGTCCTGACTTTC. It codes for CASSLGQSIPPGANVLTF.